This T cell receptor beta chain is drawn from a study of blood T cell repertoires in COVID-19. The cohort comprised adults aged 18 to 89 years residing in approximately 25 US areas. Clinical history reported by participants formed the basis on which cohorts were assigned. The recovered donors of Cohort 3 showed two negative PCRs, clearance, or symptom resolution. This CDR3 spans 14 amino acids. V was clipped by 5 bases and J by 7 bases; unmatched bases: 5. Germline V CDR1 and CDR2: SQVTM, ANQGSEA. In the original workflow: Researchers report that nucleated cell counts were estimated from reference gene primer amplification. The protocol was immunoSEQ multiplex PCR, while the TCRdb copy is restricted to in-frame clones and leaves out a portion. D and trimming come from the DNA, and the V and J calls and clone size come from that table. The data show fewer than 350,000 clones, 85% seen once.

The chain has TRBV29-1 and TRBJ2-1; TRBD2 matches at 13 bases. The origin of this receptor is a woman aged 50 to 65 who had recovered from COVID-19. Sequencing was done on a sample of PBMCs or T cells enriched from blood (not recorded which). CDR3 coding DNA: TGCAGCGTTAACGGACTAGCGGGAGTGAATGAGCAGTTCTTC. Its protein product is CSVNGLAGVNEQFF.